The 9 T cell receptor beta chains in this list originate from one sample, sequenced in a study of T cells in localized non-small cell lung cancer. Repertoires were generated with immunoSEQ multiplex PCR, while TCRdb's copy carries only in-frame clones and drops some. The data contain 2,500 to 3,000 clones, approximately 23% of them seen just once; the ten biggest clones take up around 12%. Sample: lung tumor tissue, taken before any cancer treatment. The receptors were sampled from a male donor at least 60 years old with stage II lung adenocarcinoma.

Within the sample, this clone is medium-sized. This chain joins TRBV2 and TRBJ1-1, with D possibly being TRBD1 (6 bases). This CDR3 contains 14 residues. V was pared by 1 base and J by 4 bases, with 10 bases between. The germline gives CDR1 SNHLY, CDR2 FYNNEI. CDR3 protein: CASSEGGAVTEAFF. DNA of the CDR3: TGTGCCAGCAGTGAAGGGGGGGCGGTCACTGAAGCTTTCTTT. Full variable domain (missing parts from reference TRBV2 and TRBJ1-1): EPEVTQTPSHQVTQMGQEVILRCVPISNHLYFYWYRQILGQKVEFLVSFYNNEISEKSEIFDDQFSVERPDGSNFTLKIRSTKLEDSAMYFCASSEGGAVTEAFFGQGTRLTVV.

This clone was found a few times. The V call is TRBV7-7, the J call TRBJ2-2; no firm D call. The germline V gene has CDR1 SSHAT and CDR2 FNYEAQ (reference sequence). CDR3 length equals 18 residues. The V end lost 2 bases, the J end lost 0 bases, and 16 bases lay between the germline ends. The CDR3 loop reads CASSLTSAAYANTGELFF. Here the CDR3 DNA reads TGTGCCAGCAGCTTAACGTCTGCGGCTTATGCGAACACCGGGGAGCTGTTTTTT.

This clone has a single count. For the CDR3, the DNA is TGTGCCTGGAGTGCTAAGGGGGCCGTCTTTTATGAGCAGTTCTTC. This translates into CAWSAKGAVFYEQFF. V gene TRBV30 combines with J gene TRBJ2-1; 7 nucleotides line up with TRBD1. CDR1 is GTSNPN, CDR2 SVGIG, per germline (reference sequence). CDR3 length equals 15 residues. V dropped 1 base and J dropped 8; count of bases not matched to a gene: 11.

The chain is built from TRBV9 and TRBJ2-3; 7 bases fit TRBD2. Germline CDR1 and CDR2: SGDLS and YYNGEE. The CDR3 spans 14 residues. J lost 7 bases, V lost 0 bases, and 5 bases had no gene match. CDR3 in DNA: TGTGCCAGCAGCGTAGCTAGCGGATCCCATACGCAGTATTTT. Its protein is CASSVASGSHTQYF.

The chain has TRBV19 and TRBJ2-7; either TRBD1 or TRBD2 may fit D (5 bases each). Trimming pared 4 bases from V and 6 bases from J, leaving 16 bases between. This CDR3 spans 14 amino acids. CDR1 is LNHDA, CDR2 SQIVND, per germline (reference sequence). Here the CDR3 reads CASSRGGPSREQYF. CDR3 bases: TGTGCCAGTAGTAGGGGCGGGCCCTCTCGCGAGCAGTACTTC. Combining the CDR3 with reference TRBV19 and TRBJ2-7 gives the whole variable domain DGGITQSPKYLFRKEGQNVTLSCEQNLNHDAMYWYRQDPGQGLRLIYYSQIVNDFQKGDIAEGYSVSREKKESFPLTVTSAQKNPTAFYLCASSRGGPSREQYFGPGTRLTVT.

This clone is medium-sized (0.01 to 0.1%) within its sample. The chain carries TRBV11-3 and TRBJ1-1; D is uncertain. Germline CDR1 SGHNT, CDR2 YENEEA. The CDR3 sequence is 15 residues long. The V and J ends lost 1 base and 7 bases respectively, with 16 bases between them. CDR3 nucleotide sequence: TGTGCCAGCAGCTTAGGTGCAGGTGGCACCGGTGAAGCTTTCTTT. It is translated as CASSLGAGGTGEAFF.

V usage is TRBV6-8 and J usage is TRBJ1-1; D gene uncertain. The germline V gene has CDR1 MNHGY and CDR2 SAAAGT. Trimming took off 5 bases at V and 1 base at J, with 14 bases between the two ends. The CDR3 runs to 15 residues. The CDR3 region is CASSPPRTANTEAFF. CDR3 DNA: TGTGCCAGCAGTCCTCCTCGGACGGCGAACACTGAAGCTTTCTTT.

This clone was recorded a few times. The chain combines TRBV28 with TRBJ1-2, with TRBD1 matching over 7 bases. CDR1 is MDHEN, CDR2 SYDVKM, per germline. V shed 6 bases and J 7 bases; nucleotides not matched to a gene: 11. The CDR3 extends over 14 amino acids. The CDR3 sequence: CASRSSTGWGGYTF. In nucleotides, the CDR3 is TGTGCCAGCAGATCCTCGACAGGGTGGGGTGGCTACACCTTC.

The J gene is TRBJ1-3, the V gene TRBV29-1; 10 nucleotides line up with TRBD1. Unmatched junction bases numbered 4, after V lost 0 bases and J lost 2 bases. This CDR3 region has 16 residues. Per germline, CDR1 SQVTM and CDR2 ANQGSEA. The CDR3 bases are TGCAGCGTTGAAGACGGGACAGGGGAAACTGGAAACACCATATATTTT. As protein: CSVEDGTGETGNTIYF. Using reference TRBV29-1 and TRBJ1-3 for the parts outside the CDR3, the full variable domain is SAVISQKPSRDICQRGTSLTIQCQVDSQVTMMFWYRQQPGQSLTLIATANQGSEATYESGFVIDKFPISRPNLTFSTLTVSNMSPEDSSIYLCSVEDGTGETGNTIYFGEGSWLTVV.